The TCR beta chain under discussion was sequenced for a study of T cells in Graves' hyperthyroidism and ophthalmopathy. Study findings and constraints: Blood samples included most of the expanded thyroid clonotypes exceeding 0.001.

Amplification yielded TCR beta CDR3 regions, with RNA transcripts as the source. The HTBI primer set drove a first-round RT-PCR of the TCR CDR3. TCRdb reprocessed the multiplex PCR reads with MiXCR, giving one entry per CDR3 protein. The table records 360,000 or so distinct CDR3 sequences, around 15% of them present only once. Concerning this clonotype itself: What it binds is not known.

This CDR3 is built from 17 residues. Germline V lookup: CDR1 MNHNS, CDR2 SASEGT. Between the trimmed V and J ends, which lost 6 bases and 3 bases, there was a span of 18 bases. Sequencing was performed on blood. This TCR came from a woman aged 60 to 75 with Graves' ophthalmopathy. The chain combines TRBV6-1 with TRBJ1-6, with a weak D call TRBD1 (5 bases). CDR3 bases: TGTGCCAGCAGGAGGGGCGGGTTCCACGACTATAATTCACCCCTCCACTTT. This sequence encodes CASRRGGFHDYNSPLHF.